The 8 T cell receptor beta chains in this list originate from one sample, sequenced in a study of post-analysis software for immune sequencing data. Study-level results: Comparison of patients with controls showed five TRBV segments more frequent in patients, TRBV5-6, TRBV5-1 and TRBV20-1 among them.

The antigens for these receptors are not known. Incorporated into the TCR beta cDNA libraries were unique molecular identifiers, which served to reduce PCR and sequencing biases. TCRdb reprocessed the PCR reads via MiXCR and lists one record per CDR3 protein. The sample contains under 900,000 distinct CDR3 sequences, about 57% of which appear only once. The specimen was blood. The receptors originated from a girl between 10 and 17 years old with multiple sclerosis.

This clonotype was detected a few times. This rearrangement joins TRBV9 to TRBJ2-5; TRBD1 agrees at 9 bases. The CDR3 covers 16 residues. Per the germline V gene, CDR1 is SGDLS and CDR2 is YYNGEE. With 0 bases clipped from V and 4 bases from J, the junction kept 7 bases outside the gene matches. This chain's CDR3 is CASSVGDRGWLETQYF. The CDR3 DNA reads as TGTGCCAGCAGCGTAGGTGACAGGGGGTGGCTAGAGACCCAGTACTTC.

The rearrangement joins TRBV5-1 to TRBJ2-3; D uncertain. Germline V gives CDR1 SGHRS, CDR2 YFSETQ. Trimming pared 0 bases from V and 2 bases from J, leaving 13 bases between. This CDR3 is built from 16 residues. Here the CDR3 reads CASSLEQPAYTDTQYF. The CDR3 DNA reads TGCGCCAGCAGCTTGGAACAGCCCGCCTACACAGATACGCAGTATTTT.

This clonotype was detected a few times. V and J are TRBV3-1 and TRBJ1-2, with unresolved D. In germline, CDR1 is LGHDT, CDR2 YNNKEL (reference sequence). Trimming left V 0 bases short and J 5 bases short, with 10 bases between. The CDR3 extends over 14 amino acids. CDR3 coding DNA: TGTGCCAGCAGCCAAGATTATGGGATTTATGGCTACACCTTC. Translation gives CASSQDYGIYGYTF.

The chain recombines TRBV29-1 with TRBJ2-1, with 7 bases aligning to TRBD1. The V gene's germline CDR1 is SQVTM and CDR2 ANQGSEA. This CDR3 is built from 11 residues. The V segment lost 5 bases and the J segment 14 bases; nucleotides outside the gene matches: 9. The CDR3 DNA follows: TGCAGCGTTTCACAGGGGCGGCGGGAGTTCTTC. Translating gives CSVSQGRREFF.

This clonotype turned up a few times. The V call is TRBV29-1, the J call TRBJ1-2; no definite D call. V was trimmed by 5 bases and J by 1 base, leaving 8 bases between them. The CDR3 loop spans 12 amino acids. Germline V gene sequence: CDR1 SQVTM, CDR2 ANQGSEA. CDR3 loop: CSVTTRNYGYTF. The CDR3 nucleotides are TGCAGCGTTACCACCCGTAACTATGGCTACACCTTC.

V usage is TRBV20-1 and J usage is TRBJ1-2, with TRBD1 identical over 11 bases. V dropped 5 bases and J dropped 0; count of bases not matched to a gene: 5. Germline CDR1 DFQATT, CDR2 SNEGSKA (reference sequence). This CDR3 spans 15 amino acids. The CDR3 nucleotides are TGCAGTGCTCACGGACAGGGGGCAACTAACTATGGCTACACCTTC. It is translated as CSAHGQGATNYGYTF.

The table lists this clonotype with a few counts. This rearrangement joins TRBV6-6 to TRBJ2-7; TRBD1 agrees at 7 bases. Germline V lookup: CDR1 MNHNY, CDR2 SVGAGI (reference sequence). Trimming cost V 6 bases and J 3 bases; bases outside gene matches: 8. The CDR3 contains 14 residues. The CDR3 DNA follows: TGTGCCAGCAGCTCCGGGACAGCTGGCTACGAGCAGTACTTC. It translates to CASSSGTAGYEQYF.

This sequence joins TRBV20-1 and TRBJ2-3; 11 bases align to TRBD2. This CDR3 comprises 15 residues. The germline V gene has CDR1 DFQATT and CDR2 SNEGSKA (reference sequence). Trimming took 7 bases from V and 4 from J; bases not matched to a gene: 10. CDR3 protein: CSGENSGGVSDTQYF. CDR3 nucleotides: TGCAGTGGGGAGAATAGCGGGGGGGTATCAGATACGCAGTATTTT.